This TCR beta chain was captured in a study of shared clonotypes between healthy human individuals. Study summary: Two women and a few men aged 18 to 49 served as donors. Overall study findings and caveats: Sequencing depth was a factor that was expected to affect clonotype sharing among donors.

Notes on this clone: What it binds is not known.

All of the donors resided in Nashville, Tennessee, and each was a Caucasian adult. The V end was cut by 5 bases, the J end by 1 base, with 17 bases between. The V gene's germline CDR1 is SGHTA and CDR2 FQGNSA. This CDR3 region has 16 residues. Repertoires were generated with immunoSEQ multiplex PCR, while TCRdb's copy carries only in-frame clones and drops some. Seen here are about 1.1 million clones, about 72% observed once, and the top ten hold more than 0.85%. This receptor was obtained from a man aged 18-30 years in good health. Some clones in this sample may be carry-over from other donors' samples. The chain has TRBV7-2 and TRBJ1-1; a possible D gene is TRBD1 (6 bases). Sequencing was done on a sample of memory CD4+ T cells from PBMCs. Subset reported: CD45RA-negative fraction. CDR3 in DNA: TGTGCCAGCAGCCCTTTTGGGGGGGGCTGGAACACTGAAGCTTTCTTT. Its translation is CASSPFGGGWNTEAFF.